This entry concerns a single T cell receptor (beta chain). Assay used: immunoSEQ multiplex PCR; TCRdb lists only in-frame clones, some missing. Here the sample spans about a million clones, approximately 70% being singletons. This specimen belongs to a study of shared clonotypes between healthy human individuals. It was into CD45RA+ naive and CD45RA-negative memory subsets that the CD4+ cells were split. The germline V gene has CDR1 LNHDA and CDR2 SQIVND (reference sequence). Trimming left V 3 bases short and J 5 bases short, with 11 bases between. The CDR3 spans 14 residues. Specimen: memory CD4+ T cells sorted from blood. Specified subset: CD45RA-negative fraction. This clonotype was obtained from a man in his late teens or twenties in good health. The chain carries TRBV19 and TRBJ1-5; D not resolved. CDR3 coding DNA: TGTGCCAGTAGTATCGGGAACGGCGATCAGCCCCAGCATTTT. Its translation is CASSIGNGDQPQHF.